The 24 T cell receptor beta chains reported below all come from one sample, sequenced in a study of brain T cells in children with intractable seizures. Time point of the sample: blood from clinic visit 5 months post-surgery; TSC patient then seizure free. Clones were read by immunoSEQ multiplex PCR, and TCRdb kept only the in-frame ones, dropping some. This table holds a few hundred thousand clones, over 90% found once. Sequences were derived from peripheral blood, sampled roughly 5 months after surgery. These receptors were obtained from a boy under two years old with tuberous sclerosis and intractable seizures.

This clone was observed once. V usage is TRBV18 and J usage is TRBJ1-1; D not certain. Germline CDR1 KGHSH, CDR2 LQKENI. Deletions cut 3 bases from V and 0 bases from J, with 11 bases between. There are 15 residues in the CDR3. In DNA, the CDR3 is TGTGCCAGCTCACCCAAGGGCAGCATGAACACTGAAGCTTTCTTT. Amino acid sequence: CASSPKGSMNTEAFF.

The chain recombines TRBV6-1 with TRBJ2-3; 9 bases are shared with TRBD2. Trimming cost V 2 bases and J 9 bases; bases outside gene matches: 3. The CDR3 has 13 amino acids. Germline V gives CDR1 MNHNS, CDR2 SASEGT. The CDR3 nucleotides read TGTGCCAGCAGTGAATATGCGGGAGGGACGCAGTATTTT. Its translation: CASSEYAGGTQYF.

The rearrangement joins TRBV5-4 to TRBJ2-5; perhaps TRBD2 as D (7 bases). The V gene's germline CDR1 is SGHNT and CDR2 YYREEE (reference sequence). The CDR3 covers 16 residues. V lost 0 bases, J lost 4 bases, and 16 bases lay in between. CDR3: CASSLVGGHPVETQYF. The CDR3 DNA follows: TGTGCCAGCAGCTTGGTCGGGGGGCATCCTGTAGAGACCCAGTACTTC.

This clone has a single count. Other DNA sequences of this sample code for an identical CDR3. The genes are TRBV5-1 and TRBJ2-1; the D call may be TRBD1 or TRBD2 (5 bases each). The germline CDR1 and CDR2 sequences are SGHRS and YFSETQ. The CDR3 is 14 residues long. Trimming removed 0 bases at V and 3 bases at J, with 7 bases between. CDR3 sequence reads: CASSLGDDYNEQFF. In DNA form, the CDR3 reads TGCGCCAGCAGCTTGGGGGACGACTACAATGAGCAGTTCTTC.

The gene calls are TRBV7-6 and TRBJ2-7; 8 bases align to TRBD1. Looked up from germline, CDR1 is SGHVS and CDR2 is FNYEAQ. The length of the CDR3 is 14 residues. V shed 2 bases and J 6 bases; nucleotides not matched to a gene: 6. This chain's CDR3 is CASSLRTGYGEQYF. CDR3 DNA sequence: TGTGCCAGCAGCTTAAGGACAGGGTATGGCGAGCAGTACTTC.

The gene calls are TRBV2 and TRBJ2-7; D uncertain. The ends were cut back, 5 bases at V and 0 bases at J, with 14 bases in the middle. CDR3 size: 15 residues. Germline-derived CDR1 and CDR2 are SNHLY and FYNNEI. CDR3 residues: CASSPPRAVSYEQYF. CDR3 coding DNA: TGTGCCAGCAGTCCGCCCCGGGCAGTCTCCTACGAGCAGTACTTC. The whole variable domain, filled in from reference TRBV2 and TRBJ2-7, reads EPEVTQTPSHQVTQMGQEVILRCVPISNHLYFYWYRQILGQKVEFLVSFYNNEISEKSEIFDDQFSVERPDGSNFTLKIRSTKLEDSAMYFCASSPPRAVSYEQYFGPGTRLTVT.

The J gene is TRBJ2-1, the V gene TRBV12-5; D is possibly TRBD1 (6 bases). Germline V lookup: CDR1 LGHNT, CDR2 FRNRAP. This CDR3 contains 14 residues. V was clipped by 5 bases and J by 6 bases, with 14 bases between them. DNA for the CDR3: TGTGCTAGTGGTCCAGAACGCAGGGGCAATGAGCAGTTCTTC. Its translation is CASGPERRGNEQFF.

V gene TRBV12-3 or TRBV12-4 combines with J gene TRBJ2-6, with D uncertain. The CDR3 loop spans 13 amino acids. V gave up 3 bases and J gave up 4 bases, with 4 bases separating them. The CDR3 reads CASSFSGANVLTF. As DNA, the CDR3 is TGTGCCAGCAGTTTCTCCGGGGCCAACGTCCTGACTTTC.

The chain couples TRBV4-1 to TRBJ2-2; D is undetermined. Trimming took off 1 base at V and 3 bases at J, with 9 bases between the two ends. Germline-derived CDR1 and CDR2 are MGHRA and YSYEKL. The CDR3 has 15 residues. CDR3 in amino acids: CASSQGRFYTGELFF. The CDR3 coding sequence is TGCGCCAGCAGCCAAGGGCGATTTTACACCGGGGAGCTGTTTTTT.

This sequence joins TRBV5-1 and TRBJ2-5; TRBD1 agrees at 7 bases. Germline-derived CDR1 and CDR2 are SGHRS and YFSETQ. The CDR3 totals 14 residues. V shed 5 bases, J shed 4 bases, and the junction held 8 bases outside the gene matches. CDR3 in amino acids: CASRPGGVAETQYF. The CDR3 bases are TGCGCCAGCAGACCAGGGGGAGTCGCAGAGACCCAGTACTTC.

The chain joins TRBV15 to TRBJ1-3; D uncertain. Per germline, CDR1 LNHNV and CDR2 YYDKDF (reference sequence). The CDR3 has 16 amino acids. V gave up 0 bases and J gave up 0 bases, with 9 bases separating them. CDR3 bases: TGTGCCACCAGCAGAGATGTGGGCATCTCTGGAAACACCATATATTTT. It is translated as CATSRDVGISGNTIYF. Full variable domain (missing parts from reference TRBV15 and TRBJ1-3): DAMVIQNPRYQVTQFGKPVTLSCSQTLNHNVMYWYQQKSSQAPKLLFHYYDKDFNNEADTPDNFQSRRPNTSFCFLDIRSPGLGDTAMYLCATSRDVGISGNTIYFGEGSWLTVV.

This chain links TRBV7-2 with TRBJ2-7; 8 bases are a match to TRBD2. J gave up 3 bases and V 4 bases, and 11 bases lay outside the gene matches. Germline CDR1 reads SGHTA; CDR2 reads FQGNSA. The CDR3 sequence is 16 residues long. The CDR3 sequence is CASSSERGPHFYEQYF. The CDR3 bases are TGTGCCAGCAGCTCGGAGCGGGGGCCACATTTCTACGAGCAGTACTTC.

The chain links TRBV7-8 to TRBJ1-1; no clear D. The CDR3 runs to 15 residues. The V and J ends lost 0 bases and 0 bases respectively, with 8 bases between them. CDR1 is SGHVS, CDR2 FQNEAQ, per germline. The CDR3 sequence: CASSLASEMNTEAFF. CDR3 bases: TGTGCCAGCAGCTTAGCGTCAGAGATGAACACTGAAGCTTTCTTT.

As DNA, the CDR3 is TGTGCCAGCAGCTTTGGGCGGTGGGGGCCTCTGAGCACTGAAGCTTTCTTT. The encoded protein is CASSFGRWGPLSTEAFF. The chain couples TRBV5-5 to TRBJ1-1; possibly TRBD1 for D (6 bases). This CDR3 is built from 17 residues. The germline V gene encodes CDR1 SGHKS and CDR2 YYEKEE (reference sequence). Trimming pared 2 bases from V and 4 bases from J, leaving 21 bases between.

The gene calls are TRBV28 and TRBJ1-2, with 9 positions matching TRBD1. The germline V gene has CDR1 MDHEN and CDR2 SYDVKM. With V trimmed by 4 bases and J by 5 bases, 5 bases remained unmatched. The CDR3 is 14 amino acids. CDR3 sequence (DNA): TGTGCCAGCAGTTCAGGGACAGGGCTTTATGGCTACACCTTC. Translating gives CASSSGTGLYGYTF.

The CDR3 loop is CAISPPQTHEQFF. CDR3 in DNA: TGTGCTATTTCGCCCCCCCAGACCCATGAGCAGTTCTTC. The chain links TRBV7-7 to TRBJ2-1; D unclear. This CDR3 is 13 amino acids long. From germline, CDR1 is SSHAT and CDR2 FNYEAQ (reference sequence). Full variable domain (rest looked up from reference TRBV7-7 and TRBJ2-1): GAGVSQSPRYKVTKRGQDVTLRCDPISSHATLYWYQQALGQGPEFLTYFNYEAQPDKSGLPSDRFSAERPEGSISTLTIQRTEQRDSAMYRCAISPPQTHEQFFGPGTRLTVL.

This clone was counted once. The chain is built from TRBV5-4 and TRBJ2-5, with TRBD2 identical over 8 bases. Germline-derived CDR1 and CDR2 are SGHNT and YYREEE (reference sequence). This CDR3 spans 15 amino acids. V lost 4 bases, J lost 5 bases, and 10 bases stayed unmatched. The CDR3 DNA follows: TGTGCCAGCAGCCAACAGCGGGAGTCATGGGAGACCCAGTACTTC. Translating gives CASSQQRESWETQYF. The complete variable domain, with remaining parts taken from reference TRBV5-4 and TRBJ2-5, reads ETGVTQSPTHLIKTRGQQVTLRCSSQSGHNTVSWYQQALGQGPQFIFQYYREEENGRGNFPPRFSGLQFPNYSSELNVNALELDDSALYLCASSQQRESWETQYFGPGTRLLVL.

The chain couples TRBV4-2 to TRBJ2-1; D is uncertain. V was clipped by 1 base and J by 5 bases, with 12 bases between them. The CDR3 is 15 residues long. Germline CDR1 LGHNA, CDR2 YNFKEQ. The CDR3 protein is CASSQVSGSHNEQFF. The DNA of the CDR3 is TGTGCCAGCAGCCAAGTCTCCGGGTCCCACAATGAGCAGTTCTTC.

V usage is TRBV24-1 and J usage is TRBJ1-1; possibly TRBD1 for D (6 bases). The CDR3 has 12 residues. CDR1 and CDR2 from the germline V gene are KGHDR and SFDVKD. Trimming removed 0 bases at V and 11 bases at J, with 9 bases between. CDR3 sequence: CATSDLRGNAFF. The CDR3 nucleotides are TGTGCCACCAGTGATTTGAGGGGGAACGCTTTCTTT.

The CDR3 nucleotides read TGTGCCAGCAGTCGCCTCGGGGCGGGGGGGGCCTACGAGCAGTACTTC. Translation: CASSRLGAGGAYEQYF. V gene TRBV11-2 combines with J gene TRBJ2-7, with 9 bases lining up with TRBD2. V shed 6 bases and J 2 bases; nucleotides not matched to a gene: 11. The V gene's germline CDR1 is SGHAT and CDR2 FQNNGV. This CDR3 comprises 16 residues.

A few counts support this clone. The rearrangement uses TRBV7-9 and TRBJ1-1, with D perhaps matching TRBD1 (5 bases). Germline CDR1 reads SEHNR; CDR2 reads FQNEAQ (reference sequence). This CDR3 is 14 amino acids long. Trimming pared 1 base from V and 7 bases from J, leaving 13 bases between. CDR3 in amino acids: CASSLVRQGVEAFF. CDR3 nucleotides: TGTGCCAGCAGCTTAGTTAGGCAGGGAGTTGAAGCTTTCTTT. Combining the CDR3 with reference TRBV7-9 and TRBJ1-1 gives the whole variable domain DTGVSQNPRHKITKRGQNVTFRCDPISEHNRLYWYRQTLGQGPEFLTYFQNEAQLEKSRLLSDRFSAERPKGSFSTLEIQRTEQGDSAMYLCASSLVRQGVEAFFGQGTRLTVV.

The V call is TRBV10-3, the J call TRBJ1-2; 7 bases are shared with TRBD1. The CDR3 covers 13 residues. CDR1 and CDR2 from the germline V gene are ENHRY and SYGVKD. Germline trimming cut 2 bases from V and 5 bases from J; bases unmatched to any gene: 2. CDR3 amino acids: CAISEGTEYGYTF. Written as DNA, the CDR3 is TGTGCCATCAGTGAGGGGACAGAATATGGCTACACCTTC.

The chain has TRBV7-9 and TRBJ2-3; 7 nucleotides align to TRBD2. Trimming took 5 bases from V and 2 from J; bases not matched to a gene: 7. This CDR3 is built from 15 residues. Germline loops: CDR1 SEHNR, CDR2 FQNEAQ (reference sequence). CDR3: CASSPGRPDTDTQYF. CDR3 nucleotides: TGTGCCAGCAGCCCCGGGAGGCCAGACACAGATACGCAGTATTTT. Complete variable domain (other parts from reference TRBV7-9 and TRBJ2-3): DTGVSQNPRHKITKRGQNVTFRCDPISEHNRLYWYRQTLGQGPEFLTYFQNEAQLEKSRLLSDRFSAERPKGSFSTLEIQRTEQGDSAMYLCASSPGRPDTDTQYFGPGTRLTVL.

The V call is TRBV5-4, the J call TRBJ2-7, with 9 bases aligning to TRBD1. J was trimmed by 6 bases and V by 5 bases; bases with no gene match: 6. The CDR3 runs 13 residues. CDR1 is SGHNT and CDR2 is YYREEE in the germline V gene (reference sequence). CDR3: CASSKDRGREQYF. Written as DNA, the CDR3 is TGTGCCAGCAGTAAGGACAGGGGCCGCGAGCAGTACTTC.